This TCR beta chain was obtained from a study of human T cells and chemical hapten exposure. TCRdb independently ran MiXCR on the RACE reads; one entry per CDR3 protein. The sample gives approximately 320,000 distinct CDR3 sequences, 4.5% to 7% of which show up once; less than 9% is in the top ten. CDR1 and CDR2 (germline): SGHNT, YYREEE (reference sequence). V shed 4 bases, J shed 3 bases, and the junction held 9 bases outside the gene matches. This CDR3 spans 16 amino acids. Time point denoted: pre-sensitization, week 0. Specified treatment: therapeutic diphenylcyclopropenone sensitization with weekly scalp DPC.

The sequence was obtained from a young woman with alopecia areata. Some clones in this sample may be carry-over from other donors' samples. The gene calls are TRBV5-4 and TRBJ2-3; 9 bases are a match to TRBD2. Sequences were derived from whole blood, sampled in connection with sensitization to the hapten diphenylcyclopropenone (DPC). CDR3 residues: CASSQFLAGPTDTQYF. The CDR3 DNA is TGTGCCAGCAGCCAGTTCCTAGCGGGGCCTACAGATACGCAGTATTTT.